A single sample gave rise to the 8 T cell receptor beta chains below, sequenced in a study of cytomegalovirus exposure and HLA in healthy donors. Use of 60 Vbeta and 13 Jbeta primers characterized the PCR. Assay used: immunoSEQ multiplex PCR; TCRdb lists only in-frame clones, some missing. The data hold some 120,000 clones, with roughly 73% observed a single time. Sequenced: PBMCs. Receptors were obtained from a woman aged 25 to 39 in good health and CMV-seronegative.

The gene calls are TRBV25-1 and TRBJ2-7; tentative D call: TRBD2 (7 bases). V lost 3 bases, J lost 2 bases, and 11 bases lay in between. CDR1 and CDR2 from the germline V gene are MGHDK and SYGVNS. The CDR3 contains 14 residues. In nucleotides, the CDR3 is TGTGCCAGCAGTGACGGGGGGCCAACCTACGAGCAGTACTTC. This encodes CASSDGGPTYEQYF.

The rearrangement joins TRBV11-2 to TRBJ1-1; D not resolved. Trimming pared 0 bases from V and 8 bases from J, leaving 13 bases between. Germline V gives CDR1 SGHAT, CDR2 FQNNGV. There are 14 residues in the CDR3. CDR3 residues: CASSLDPLVREAFF. Here the CDR3 DNA reads TGTGCCAGCAGCTTAGATCCTTTGGTCAGGGAAGCTTTCTTT.

V usage is TRBV30 and J usage is TRBJ2-1; 14 positions agree with TRBD2. V lost 1 base and J lost 8; bases outside the gene matches: 7. CDR3 size: 16 residues. From germline, CDR1 is GTSNPN and CDR2 SVGIG (reference sequence). The CDR3 is CAWSAGTSGSVDEQFF. CDR3 DNA sequence: TGTGCCTGGAGTGCCGGGACTAGCGGGAGCGTCGATGAGCAGTTCTTC.

V is TRBV19 and J is TRBJ2-1; 11 bases line up with TRBD1. The V segment lost 6 bases and the J segment 6 bases; nucleotides outside the gene matches: 7. CDR3 size: 15 residues. Germline-derived CDR1 and CDR2 are LNHDA and SQIVND (reference sequence). As DNA, the CDR3 is TGTGCCAGTAGCGGGGGGACAGGGGGTGTCAATGAGCAGTTCTTC. Residues: CASSGGTGGVNEQFF.

The chain recombines TRBV5-8 with TRBJ2-5, with TRBD1 identical over 11 bases. CDR1 and CDR2 (germline): SGHTS, YDEGEE. There are 16 residues in the CDR3. V was pared by 4 bases and J by 5 bases, with 10 bases of the junction left unmatched. The CDR3 loop reads CASSQERGQGEETQYF. In DNA, the CDR3 is TGTGCCAGCAGCCAGGAAAGGGGACAGGGGGAGGAGACCCAGTACTTC. The variable domain in full, with the rest retrieved from reference TRBV5-8 and TRBJ2-5, is EAGVTQSPTHLIKTRGQQATLRCSPISGHTSVYWYQQALGLGLQFLLWYDEGEERNRGNFPPRFSGRQFPNYSSELNVNALELEDSALYLCASSQERGQGEETQYFGPGTRLLVL.

In DNA, the CDR3 is TGTGCCACCAGCACTGGGGGGTTAGCTTTCTTT. Translating it yields CATSTGGLAFF. This chain connects TRBV15 to TRBJ1-1; D possibly corresponds to TRBD1 (5 bases). CDR3 length: 11 residues. The V gene lost 4 bases and the J gene lost 10 bases, with 10 bases spanning the gap. CDR1 and CDR2 (germline): LNHNV, YYDKDF (reference sequence).

The V gene is TRBV5-1, the J gene TRBJ2-5; the match to TRBD1 covers 8 bases. Germline CDR1 reads SGHRS; CDR2 reads YFSETQ. The junction had 9 bases not matched to a gene; V was cut back by 6 bases and J by 2 bases. CDR3 size: 15 residues. The CDR3 bases are TGCGCCAGCACCACATTGGGACAGGCACAAGAGACCCAGTACTTC. It codes for CASTTLGQAQETQYF.

The chain has TRBV10-2 and TRBJ2-7; D is unresolved. Germline loops: CDR1 WSHSY, CDR2 SAAADI. The CDR3 is made up of 12 amino acids. Between the trimmed V and J ends, which lost 2 bases and 3 bases, there was a span of 5 bases. The CDR3 DNA follows: TGCGCCAGCAGTGAGACAGACTACGAGCAGTACTTC. It encodes CASSETDYEQYF.